The sequence of this TCR beta chain was determined in a study of post-analysis software for immune sequencing data. General study findings and limits: When patients were compared with controls, a handful of TRBV segments were more frequent, TRBV5-6, TRBV5-1 and TRBV20-1 among them. Controls' normalized Chao1 diversity significantly exceeded that of multiple sclerosis patients.

Unique molecular identifiers were built into the TCR beta cDNA libraries. Out of 1 to 10 million T cells, about 500,000 cDNA molecules were generated. TCRdb ran MiXCR on the PCR reads and lists one entry per CDR3 protein. The sample yields hundreds of thousands of distinct CDR3 sequences, roughly 58% seen once. This CDR3 comprises 15 residues. Germline CDR1 reads MGHRA; CDR2 reads YSYEKL. Trimming took off 4 bases at V and 4 bases at J, with 16 bases between the two ends. This clonotype was detected a few times. Its target is unknown. Sequenced: blood. The TCR comes from a girl aged 5-17 years with multiple sclerosis. The chain uses TRBV4-1 and TRBJ1-1; a possible D gene is TRBD1 (5 bases). This CDR3 reads CASSLWGDWGTEAFF. CDR3 nucleotide sequence: TGCGCCAGCAGCCTATGGGGGGACTGGGGCACTGAAGCTTTCTTT.